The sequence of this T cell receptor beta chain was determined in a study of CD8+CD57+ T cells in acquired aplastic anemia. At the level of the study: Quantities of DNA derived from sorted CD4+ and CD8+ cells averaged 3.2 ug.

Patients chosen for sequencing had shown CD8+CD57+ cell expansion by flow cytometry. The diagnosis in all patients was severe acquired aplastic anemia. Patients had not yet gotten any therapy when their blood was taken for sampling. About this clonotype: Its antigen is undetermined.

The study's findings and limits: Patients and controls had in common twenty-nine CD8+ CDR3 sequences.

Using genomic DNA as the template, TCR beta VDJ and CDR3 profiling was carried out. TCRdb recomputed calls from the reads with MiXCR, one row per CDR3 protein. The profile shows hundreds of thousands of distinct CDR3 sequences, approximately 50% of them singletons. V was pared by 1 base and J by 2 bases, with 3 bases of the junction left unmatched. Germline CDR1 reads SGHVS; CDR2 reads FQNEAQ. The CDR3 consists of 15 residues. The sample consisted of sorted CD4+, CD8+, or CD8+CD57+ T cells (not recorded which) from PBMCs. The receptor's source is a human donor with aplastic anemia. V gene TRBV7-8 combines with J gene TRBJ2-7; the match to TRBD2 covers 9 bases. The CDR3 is CASSLVRGRAYEQYF. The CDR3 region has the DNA TGTGCCAGCAGCTTAGTCCGCGGGAGGGCCTACGAGCAGTACTTC. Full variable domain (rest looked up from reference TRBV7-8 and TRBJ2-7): GAGVSQSPRYKVAKRGQDVALRCDPISGHVSLFWYQQALGQGPEFLTYFQNEAQLDKSGLPSDRFFAERPEGSVSTLKIQRTQQEDSAVYLCASSLVRGRAYEQYFGPGTRLTVT.